The TCR beta chain described here comes from a study of cytomegalovirus exposure and HLA in healthy donors. PCR involved 60 Vbeta and 13 Jbeta primers. The protocol was immunoSEQ multiplex PCR, while the TCRdb copy is restricted to in-frame clones and leaves out a portion. The table lists about 200,000 clones, roughly 80% of them singletons. A word on this clone: Its antigen is not known.

Germline V lookup: CDR1 SGHTA, CDR2 FQGNSA. Germline trimming cut 6 bases from V and 0 bases from J; bases unmatched to any gene: 7. CDR3 length: 18 residues. Donors counted as nominally healthy when sampled, yet unrecorded immune exposures were likely. Study-level results: A later analysis reported that several of the most significant clusters appeared to be linked to common viral pathogens, among them Epstein-Barr virus.

The sample comprised PBMCs. This receptor was obtained from a girl aged 5-17 years in good health and CMV-seronegative. The V and J genes are TRBV7-2 and TRBJ2-3; the match to TRBD2 covers 15 bases. The CDR3 region has the DNA TGTGCCAGCAGTGATCCGGGACTAGCGGGGGGAAGCACAGATACGCAGTATTTT. This encodes CASSDPGLAGGSTDTQYF.